What follows describes a single T cell receptor beta chain. Germline V lookup: CDR1 MGHRA, CDR2 YSYEKL. After removal of 4 bases from V and 1 base from J, the junction contained 4 bases not matched to a gene. The CDR3 has 15 residues. The record originates from a study of blood T cell repertoires in COVID-19. Produced via immunoSEQ multiplex PCR; TCRdb's table is partial and in-frame only. The data hold about 200,000 clones, with roughly 89% observed a single time. The V call is TRBV4-1, the J call TRBJ2-7; 10 positions agree with TRBD1. The sequence came from a man aged 55 to 70 who had recovered from COVID-19. Sequencing was done on a sample of peripheral blood. CDR3 sequence: CASSPGQGPSYEQYF. The CDR3 DNA sequence: TGCGCCAGCAGCCCGGGACAGGGGCCGTCCTACGAGCAGTACTTC.